A single sample is the source of the 23 T cell receptor beta chains below, sequenced in a study of T cells in Graves' hyperthyroidism and ophthalmopathy. Amplification targeted TCR beta CDR3 regions from RNA transcripts. The study used the HTBI primer set for a first-round RT-PCR of the TCR CDR3. TCRdb passed the multiplex PCR reads through MiXCR, listing each CDR3 protein once. The table lists over 450,000 distinct CDR3 sequences, over 15% of them singletons, with approximately 15% in the top ten. Sequences were obtained from blood. All receptors come from a woman younger than 35 with Graves' ophthalmopathy.

This clonotype was picked up many times. The chain has TRBV5-5 and TRBJ2-7; D is possibly TRBD1 (6 bases). Trimming pared 0 bases from V and 7 bases from J, leaving 14 bases between. The CDR3 contains 14 residues. CDR1 and CDR2 (germline): SGHKS, YYEKEE (reference sequence). The DNA of the CDR3 is TGTGCCAGCAGCTTGGGGCCAACAGGGTATGAGCAGTACTTC. It yields the protein CASSLGPTGYEQYF.

The chain joins TRBV2 to TRBJ2-3, with 14 bases matching TRBD2. J gave up 3 bases and V 6 bases, and 8 bases lay outside the gene matches. This CDR3 has 17 residues. The germline CDR1 and CDR2 sequences are SNHLY and FYNNEI. The CDR3 here is CASRPSGTSGRTDTQYF. The CDR3 DNA is TGTGCCAGCAGACCCTCCGGGACTAGCGGGAGAACAGATACGCAGTATTTT. Together with reference TRBV2 and TRBJ2-3, the CDR3 gives the full variable domain: EPEVTQTPSHQVTQMGQEVILRCVPISNHLYFYWYRQILGQKVEFLVSFYNNEISEKSEIFDDQFSVERPDGSNFTLKIRSTKLEDSAMYFCASRPSGTSGRTDTQYFGPGTRLTVL.

The chain combines TRBV6-1 with TRBJ1-4, with D perhaps TRBD1 (6 bases). This CDR3 contains 16 residues. Germline values: CDR1 MNHNS, CDR2 SASEGT. The ends were cut back, 5 bases at V and 5 bases at J, with 18 bases in the middle. The DNA of the CDR3 is TGTGCCAGCAGTTATCTGGACAGCCGGGGAAATGAAAAACTGTTTTTT. It codes for CASSYLDSRGNEKLFF.

Ten or more counts support this clonotype. CDR3 in DNA: TGTGCCAGCACACCGGCAGGGCACACAGATACGCAGTATTTT. Protein sequence: CASTPAGHTDTQYF. The genes are TRBV27 and TRBJ2-3; TRBD1 might be the D (5 bases). The CDR3 sequence is 14 residues long. The germline V gene has CDR1 MNHEY and CDR2 SMNVEV (reference sequence). The V end was cut by 7 bases, the J end by 2 bases, with 13 bases between.

This clonotype was found many times. This chain connects TRBV28 to TRBJ1-3, with TRBD1 matching 7 bases. CDR1 MDHEN and CDR2 SYDVKM come from the germline V gene. The CDR3 has 14 residues. J gave up 4 bases and V 6 bases, and 6 bases lay outside the gene matches. The CDR3 sequence: CASRSGTAGNTIYF. CDR3 coding DNA: TGTGCCAGCAGATCCGGGACAGCCGGAAACACCATATATTTT.

The V call is TRBV5-5, the J call TRBJ2-2; D unclear. The J call is doubtful: the DNA matches TRBJ1-1 better. This CDR3 comprises 13 residues. CDR1 is SGHKS, CDR2 YYEKEE, per germline (reference sequence). This CDR3 is CASSLEFTWGAFF. DNA for the CDR3: TGTGCCAGCAGCTTGGAATTCACGTGGGGAGCTTTCTTT.

The V call is TRBV9, the J call TRBJ2-3; 10 bases agree with TRBD2. Germline CDR1 SGDLS, CDR2 YYNGEE. The CDR3 is 17 residues long. V gave up 2 bases and J gave up 6 bases; unmatched junction bases: 12. The CDR3 DNA reads TGTGCCAGCAGCGTCTCGAGAGCGGGGGGGCCCATGGATACGCAGTATTTT. As protein: CASSVSRAGGPMDTQYF.

This clonotype appeared a few times. This CDR3 is CASSQNGQGGGEQYF. CDR3 coding DNA: TGTGCCAGCAGCCAAAATGGACAGGGGGGAGGCGAGCAGTACTTC. J is TRBJ2-7 and V is TRBV4-2; 10 positions agree with TRBD1. The germline CDR1 and CDR2 sequences are LGHNA and YNFKEQ. Germline trimming cut 2 bases from V and 6 bases from J; bases unmatched to any gene: 7. The CDR3 runs to 15 residues.

This clonotype was seen at least ten times. V usage is TRBV28 and J usage is TRBJ1-5; TRBD1 is a possible D gene (5 bases). V lost 5 bases to trimming and J lost 4 bases, with 12 bases between them. The CDR3 loop spans 14 amino acids. Germline assignment: CDR1 MDHEN and CDR2 SYDVKM. The CDR3 coding sequence is TGTGCCAGCAGTGTCATGGGACTTAATCAGCCCCAGCATTTT. It yields the protein CASSVMGLNQPQHF.

This clonotype was seen more than once but under ten times. This chain uses TRBV3-1 with TRBJ2-7, with D perhaps matching TRBD1 (6 bases). The V end was cut by 4 bases, the J end by 2 bases, with 15 bases between. Germline V gene sequence: CDR1 LGHDT, CDR2 YNNKEL (reference sequence). This CDR3 has 15 amino acids. CDR3: CASSPHRTVTYEQYF. The CDR3 bases are TGTGCCAGCAGCCCACACCGGACAGTTACCTACGAGCAGTACTTC.

This clonotype was counted many times. The chain uses TRBV6-2 or TRBV6-3 and TRBJ1-1, with 11 bases fitting TRBD1. Germline loops: CDR1 MNHEY, CDR2 SVGEGT. The ends lost 6 bases at V and 0 bases at J; junction bases unmatched: 6. CDR3 length: 16 amino acids. As DNA, the CDR3 is TGTGCCAGCAGCCGGACAGGGGGCTTGGTGAACACTGAAGCTTTCTTT. Protein sequence: CASSRTGGLVNTEAFF.

V gene TRBV10-3 combines with J gene TRBJ1-1; D is ambiguous. Deletions cut 3 bases from V and 13 bases from J, with 12 bases between. Germline CDR1 reads ENHRY; CDR2 reads SYGVKD. The CDR3 is made up of 11 amino acids. CDR3: CAISDGPVGFF. CDR3 in DNA: TGTGCCATCAGTGACGGGCCTGTCGGTTTCTTT.

Remarks on this clonotype: A read error may be the cause here, since a much bigger clone is one base away. The CDR3 DNA follows: TGTGCCAGCAGTTGGGCAGGGACCCGGGGGACCCAGTACTTC. Residues: CASSWAGTRGTQYF. The chain joins TRBV27 to TRBJ2-5, with D perhaps given as TRBD1 or TRBD2 (5 bases each). Trimming took off 4 bases at V and 7 bases at J, with 16 bases between the two ends. The germline gives CDR1 MNHEY, CDR2 SMNVEV (reference sequence). The CDR3 sequence is 14 residues long.

The chain uses TRBV27 and TRBJ2-7; D might be TRBD1 or TRBD2, each matching 5 bases. CDR1 and CDR2 (germline): MNHEY, SMNVEV (reference sequence). The germline V and J ends were trimmed by 6 bases and 7 bases, with 19 bases remaining between them. This CDR3 contains 14 residues. The CDR3 DNA sequence: TGTGCCAGCAGCCCCCGGGACCTCCTACGGGAGCAGTACTTC. This encodes CASSPRDLLREQYF.

Note on this clonotype: The junction and the germline gene differ at one end; a read error may be behind it. The chain has TRBV12-3 or TRBV12-4 and TRBJ1-1, with D unresolved. The CDR3 extends over 11 amino acids. In DNA form, the CDR3 reads TGTGCCGGCAGTTTAAGAGAAGAAGCTTTCTTT. It translates to CAGSLREEAFF.

V gene TRBV4-1 combines with J gene TRBJ2-7; 10 nucleotides agree with TRBD2. Trimming cost V 4 bases and J 3 bases; bases outside gene matches: 6. Germline V gives CDR1 MGHRA, CDR2 YSYEKL. This CDR3 spans 15 amino acids. CDR3 nucleotide sequence: TGCGCCAGCAGCCCCCCCGGGACTAGCGTCTACGAGCAGTACTTC. Protein product: CASSPPGTSVYEQYF.

To note about this clonotype: One end of the junction fails to match germline, which may point to a read error. This chain links TRBV7-3 with TRBJ2-2, with D possibly matching TRBD2 (5 bases). Germline CDR1 is SGHTA and CDR2 is FQGTGA. This CDR3 region has 17 residues. The CDR3: CVSSLELGGSRTGELFF. CDR3 DNA sequence: TGTGTCAGCAGCTTAGAGTTAGGTGGGAGTCGGACCGGGGAGCTGTTTTTT.

This clonotype has at least ten counts. The chain couples TRBV5-5 to TRBJ2-2; D gene ambiguous. Germline CDR1 SGHKS, CDR2 YYEKEE (reference sequence). This CDR3 comprises 13 residues. Trimming removed 0 bases at V and 6 bases at J, with 6 bases between. CDR3 DNA: TGTGCCAGCAGCTTGGTGGAGTCCGGGGAGCTGTTTTTT. As protein: CASSLVESGELFF. Variable domain in full (rest from reference TRBV5-5 and TRBJ2-2): DAGVTQSPTHLIKTRGQQVTLRCSPISGHKSVSWYQQVLGQGPQFIFQYYEKEERGRGNFPDRFSARQFPNYSSELNVNALLLGDSALYLCASSLVESGELFFGEGSRLTVL.

This clonotype came up many times. The chain employs TRBV6-1 and TRBJ2-7; 10 nucleotides agree with TRBD1. This CDR3 region has 14 residues. Trimming at V came to 8 bases and at J to 3 bases, leaving 7 bases not matched to a gene. The germline V gene encodes CDR1 MNHNS and CDR2 SASEGT. The CDR3 sequence: CASLRQGAHYEQYF. DNA of the CDR3: TGTGCCAGCCTTCGACAGGGGGCCCACTACGAGCAGTACTTC.

This clonotype appeared a few times. This CDR3 reads CSASQSRSYNEQFF. The DNA for the CDR3 is TGCAGTGCTAGCCAGTCAAGATCCTACAATGAGCAGTTCTTC. The V call is TRBV20-1, the J call TRBJ2-1; D is ambiguous. The CDR3 consists of 14 residues. The ends were cut back, 3 bases at V and 1 base at J, with 10 bases in the middle. In germline, CDR1 is DFQATT, CDR2 SNEGSKA (reference sequence).

This clonotype has just a few counts. V usage is TRBV14 and J usage is TRBJ1-2; D unclear. The CDR3 consists of 14 residues. In germline, CDR1 is SGHDN, CDR2 FVKESK. V lost 0 bases and J lost 3, with 8 bases in between. CDR3 coding DNA: TGTGCCAGCAGCCAAGAGCCGAACTACTATGGCTACACCTTC. Translated: CASSQEPNYYGYTF.

The chain carries TRBV5-6 and TRBJ1-1, with D possibly being TRBD1 (5 bases). The V end lost 6 bases, the J end lost 1 base, and 13 bases lay between the germline ends. CDR1 and CDR2 (germline): SGHDT, YYEEEE. The CDR3 is 14 residues long. CDR3 DNA sequence: TGTGCCAGCAAGTCGGGACCGAAGAACACTGAAGCTTTCTTT. It specifies CASKSGPKNTEAFF. The whole variable domain, remainder taken from reference TRBV5-6 and TRBJ1-1, is DAGVTQSPTHLIKTRGQQVTLRCSPKSGHDTVSWYQQALGQGPQFIFQYYEEEERQRGNFPDRFSGHQFPNYSSELNVNALLLGDSALYLCASKSGPKNTEAFFGQGTRLTVV.

This chain uses TRBV7-3 with TRBJ1-2, with 10 bases matching TRBD1. V was clipped by 5 bases and J by 0 bases; unmatched bases: 6. The CDR3 runs to 16 residues. Germline CDR1 is SGHTA and CDR2 is FQGTGA. The CDR3 sequence is CASSDPGTGANYGYTF. As DNA, the CDR3 is TGTGCCAGCAGCGATCCCGGGACAGGGGCTAACTATGGCTACACCTTC.